The TCR beta chain described here comes from a study of beta chain features in type 1 diabetes (dated by TCRdb to 2017 to 2018). Some background on the complete study: Patients and healthy donors did not differ in mean age, gender distribution, total cell number or subset yield. A total of 85 million to 140 million sorted cells were examined across all samples, and a strong correlation was observed between cell number per subset and RNA yield. In the study, TCRB repertoires of sorted circulating CD4+ T cell subsets from recently diagnosed type 1 diabetes patients were compared with those of matched healthy donors. Regulatory and stem cell-like memory subsets were isolated from only 8 patients and 8 healthy donors, whereas naive and central memory subsets came from all 30 or so donors.

The junction carries 11 bases between V and J, which are trimmed by 1 base and 7 bases respectively. The germline V gene encodes CDR1 SGHDT and CDR2 YYEEEE. The CDR3, from cysteine to phenylalanine, totals 13 residues. Kept here is only the CDR3 DNA, which spans 39 bases and is read in frame from base 1. From each donor, a single peripheral blood sample of approximately 120 mL on average was drawn into heparinised tubes. A BD FACSAria II and a panel including CD45RO, CCR7, CD25, CD127, CD95 and CD27 were used to sort naive, central memory, regulatory and stem cell-like memory CD4+ T cells. Purity was above 95% for every sorted population. PBMCs were isolated right away by Lymphoprep density gradient centrifugation and were stained directly, without culture. Samples were stained and sorted in pairs, with one healthy donor and one patient per experiment, so that batch effects were minimized. All of the isolated RNA was reverse transcribed with the High Capacity cDNA Reverse Transcription Kit, so expressed TCRB transcripts were sequenced. Naive, central memory and regulatory T cell samples underwent deep immunoSEQ sequencing, averaging about 3.57 million total reads per sample. Sorted cells were lysed in RLT buffer and RNA was extracted with DNase-treated RNeasy Micro or Mini kits, depending on cell number. Each cell subset was processed separately to prevent cross-contamination, with patient and healthy donor samples processed together. TCRB sequences were amplified from cDNA with the immunoSEQ multiplex PCR, producing 87-bp fragments spanning the CDR3 region. Sequencing of the amplicons was performed on the Illumina HiSeq platform. The paper's data handling went like this. Synthetic template baselines were used to correct PCR bias computationally, reads within Hamming distance 2 were collapsed, and singletons that could not be merged were discarded. Reads were aligned against IMGT so that V, D and J genes, CDR3 length and insertions or deletions at six rearrangement sites could be assigned. Within each subset, clonotype counts were normalized to sorted cell number, and only after that were true diversity and Gini coefficients computed with the tcR R package. The overlap coefficient, calculated on TCRB nucleotide sequences, was used to measure repertoire sharing. The table comes from immuneACCESS by way of TCRdb, which keeps in-frame sequences with V and J called. Part of the clones is missing from these tables; in studies checked, under half for an unresolved V gene and the rest for unknown reasons. D and trimming come from the DNA, and the V and J calls and clone size come from that table. The sample table shows around 300,000 clones, and less than 15% are seen once. Clones ranked in the top ten supply 5.5% to 7.5% of the sample.

The research as a whole found: HLA sub-analyses involved small numbers of individuals, so any influence of HLA type on TCRB rearrangement remained unresolved. Naive, central memory and regulatory TCRB repertoires appeared to be more similar among patients than among healthy donors. A moderate but significant shortening of TCRB CDR3 length was observed in type 1 diabetes patients in all four CD4+ subsets. Fewer insertions and more nucleotide deletions at VDJ recombination sites were observed in patients with type 1 diabetes, implying thymic rearrangement abnormalities. Shorter templates might be favored by PCR, yet because patient and control samples were amplified and corrected together, any such skew would affect both groups equally. Sequencing cDNA rather than genomic DNA could over-represent highly expressing activated cells, although activation and CD3 levels did not differ between groups.

Notes on this clone: Its antigen target is currently unknown. No base-level quality is on record; no much larger clone is a single base apart.

This TCR was sampled from a man in his thirties or forties in good health. The chain couples TRBV5-6 to TRBJ2-5; the D segment might be TRBD1 or TRBD2, since each matches 5 bases. The sample taken for sequencing was central memory CD4+ T cells from blood. The CDR3 protein: CASSLPGRTTQYF. The DNA reads TGTGCCAGCAGCTTGCCGGGACGGACGACCCAGTACTTC.